The entry below gives a single T cell receptor beta chain sequence along with its context. These data are taken from a study of blood T cell repertoires in COVID-19. In germline, CDR1 is SQVTM, CDR2 ANQGSEA. This CDR3 is built from 14 residues. The V gene end was trimmed by 7 bases and the J gene end by 0 bases; junction bases not matched to a gene: 6. In the original workflow: Amplifying reference gene primers gave estimates of nucleated cell counts. Profiled with immunoSEQ multiplex PCR; TCRdb holds only in-frame clones, not every one. V, J and clone size derive from that table, while D and trimming were established from the DNA sequence. The data hold hundreds of thousands of clones, with about 90% observed a single time. The study recruited people aged roughly 18 to 100 years across about 25 US areas.

V is TRBV29-1 and J is TRBJ2-1; 7 bases map to TRBD1. Sequencing used PBMCs or T cells enriched from blood (not recorded which). The sequence was collected from a man in his forties in a cohort exposed to, infected with or recovered from COVID-19 (not recorded which). CDR3 nucleotides: TGCAGCGCCGTGACAGGGTACTCCTACAATGAGCAGTTCTTC. It codes for CSAVTGYSYNEQFF.